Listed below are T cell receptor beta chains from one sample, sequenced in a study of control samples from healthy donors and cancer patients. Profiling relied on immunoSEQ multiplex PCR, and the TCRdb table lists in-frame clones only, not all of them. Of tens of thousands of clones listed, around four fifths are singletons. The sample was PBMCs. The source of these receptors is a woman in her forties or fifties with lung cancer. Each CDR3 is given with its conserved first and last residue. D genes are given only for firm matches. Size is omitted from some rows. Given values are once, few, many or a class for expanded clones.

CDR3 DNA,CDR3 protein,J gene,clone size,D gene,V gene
TGTGCCATCAGTGAGTTCGCGACTAGCGGGGGGTCTGAGCAGTTCTTC,CAISEFATSGGSEQFF,TRBJ2-1,-,TRBD2,TRBV10-3
TGTGCCAGCAGCGTCCAGGGGGACACCGGGGAGCTGTTTTTT,CASSVQGDTGELFF,TRBJ2-2,-,TRBD1,TRBV9
TGTGCCAGCAGTTTCGGACAGACCTACGAGCAGTACTTC,CASSFGQTYEQYF,TRBJ2-7,-,-,TRBV12-3/TRBV12-4
TGTGCCAGCAGCCGTAGCCTATTTACCGGGACTAGCGACACAGATACGCAGTATTTT,CASSRSLFTGTSDTDTQYF,TRBJ2-3,-,TRBD2,TRBV3-1/TRBV3-2
TGTGCCATCAGTGAGGGGACAGGGGGCGGACAGCCCCAGCATTTT,CAISEGTGGGQPQHF,TRBJ1-5,-,TRBD1,TRBV10-3
TGTGCCATCAGTGAGTCGTTTATAACAGACACTGAAGCTTTCTTT,CAISESFITDTEAFF,TRBJ1-1,few,-,TRBV10-3
TGTGCCAGCAGCTCCGGGACAGGGGGTTCGTACCAGCCCCAGCATTTT,CASSSGTGGSYQPQHF,TRBJ1-5,-,TRBD1,TRBV5-5
TGTGCCAGCAGCGGGACAGCTTACGAGCAGTACTTC,CASSGTAYEQYF,TRBJ2-7,few,-,TRBV9
TGTGCCAGCAGCAACCCTCAGGATTCACCCCTCCACTTT,CASSNPQDSPLHF,TRBJ1-6,-,-,TRBV11-3
TGTGCCAGCAACGACGGACAGGGAGCTTCAGATACGCAGTATTTT,CASNDGQGASDTQYF,TRBJ2-3,-,TRBD1,TRBV7-9
TGTGCCTGGGGGACGTCTAGCGGCTACACCTTC,CAWGTSSGYTF,TRBJ1-2,-,-,TRBV30
TGCGCCAGCAGCCAAGTTTGGACAGGAAACAATCAGCCCCAGCATTTT,CASSQVWTGNNQPQHF,TRBJ1-5,-,TRBD1,TRBV4-1
TGTGCCTGCGGACGGATCTCCTACGAGCAGTACTTC,CACGRISYEQYF,TRBJ2-7,-,-,TRBV30
TGTGCCAGCAGCTTAGATGGGACAGGGACTCAAGAGACCCAGTACTTC,CASSLDGTGTQETQYF,TRBJ2-5,once,TRBD1,TRBV7-7
TGTGCCAGCAGCCTAGACAGAACCGGGGAGCTGTTTTTT,CASSLDRTGELFF,TRBJ2-2,-,-,TRBV2
TGTGCCAGCAGTGAAGCCACGGGGAACTATGGCTACACCTTC,CASSEATGNYGYTF,TRBJ1-2,-,-,TRBV6-1